Listed here are 20 T cell receptor beta chains from one sample, sequenced in a study of shared clonotypes between healthy human individuals. TCRdb keeps only in-frame clones here, not all; method: immunoSEQ multiplex PCR. The sample carries about 1.9 million clones, over 85% recorded once. Terminally differentiated effector memory CD45RA+ cells were excluded from the naive CD8 cells, which were CD45RO-negative and positively selected for CCR7. The specimen sequenced was naive CD8+ T cells from PBMCs. These receptors came from a man between 18 and 35 years old in good health. Some clones in this sample may be carry-over from other donors' samples.

This rearrangement joins TRBV15 to TRBJ2-1; D not resolved. The CDR3 consists of 18 residues. V was cut by 0 bases and J by 0 bases, with 15 bases left in between. Germline CDR1 and CDR2: LNHNV and YYDKDF (reference sequence). CDR3 amino acids: CATSRDAIGLSSYNEQFF. The CDR3, as DNA: TGTGCCACCAGCAGAGATGCCATAGGGTTAAGCTCCTACAATGAGCAGTTCTTC.

V and J are TRBV7-8 and TRBJ2-5; 14 nucleotides line up with TRBD2. The closer fit of TRBJ2-7 to the DNA end suggests the J call may be wrong. The V gene's germline CDR1 is SGHVS and CDR2 FQNEAQ. This CDR3 is 16 amino acids long. In DNA form, the CDR3 reads TGTGCCAGCAGCGAATCCGGGACTAGCGGGAGCTACGAGCAGTACTTC. It codes for CASSESGTSGSYEQYF.

To note about this clone: Other nucleotide sequences in the sample specify the same CDR3. This chain connects TRBV27 to TRBJ1-1; D possibly corresponds to TRBD1 (6 bases). The CDR3 runs to 14 residues. Germline V gene lookup returns CDR1 MNHEY and CDR2 SMNVEV (reference sequence). V was pared by 3 bases and J by 1 base, with 9 bases between. Written as DNA, the CDR3 is TGTGCCAGCAGTTTCAGGGGTGGGAACACTGAAGCTTTCTTT. It encodes CASSFRGGNTEAFF.

This clone was observed a few times. The J gene is TRBJ1-2, the V gene TRBV5-6, with 8 bases that match TRBD1. The germline V gene has CDR1 SGHDT and CDR2 YYEEEE. J was trimmed by 8 bases and V by 6 bases; bases with no gene match: 9. There are 13 residues in the CDR3. In nucleotides, the CDR3 is TGTGCCAGCACCCTCAGGGGGCCCGACGGCTACACCTTC. Its protein is CASTLRGPDGYTF.

The chain has TRBV9 and TRBJ2-7; TRBD2 matches at 9 bases. CDR3 size: 15 residues. CDR1 SGDLS and CDR2 YYNGEE come from the germline V gene. The V segment lost 3 bases and the J segment 0 bases; nucleotides outside the gene matches: 4. This CDR3 is CASSAGTSSSYEQYF. The CDR3 DNA is TGTGCCAGCAGCGCCGGGACTAGCAGCTCCTACGAGCAGTACTTC.

This clone was seen a single time. The chain combines TRBV5-6 with TRBJ1-5; D not resolved. The CDR3 spans 16 residues. Trimming took 0 bases from V and 4 from J, leaving 14 bases between them. The germline CDR1 and CDR2 sequences are SGHDT and YYEEEE. The CDR3 nucleotides are TGTGCCAGCAGCTTGGGAGCCGCTTTAGGGAATCAGCCCCAGCATTTT. Its translation is CASSLGAALGNQPQHF.

The gene calls are TRBV7-9 and TRBJ2-7, with 13 bases aligning to TRBD2. The CDR3 runs to 15 residues. With V trimmed by 7 bases and J by 4 bases, 7 bases remained unmatched. CDR1 is SEHNR and CDR2 is FQNEAQ in the germline V gene (reference sequence). The CDR3 loop is CASTSGTSGIYEQYF. In nucleotides, the CDR3 is TGTGCCAGCACCTCAGGGACTAGCGGGATATACGAGCAGTACTTC.

The chain couples TRBV7-3 to TRBJ2-1; the match to TRBD1 covers 7 bases. V trimming: 6 bases; J trimming: 6 bases; junction bases outside the gene matches: 8. Germline V gives CDR1 SGHTA, CDR2 FQGTGA. CDR3 size: 14 residues. This CDR3 reads CASSDREGANEQFF. The DNA of the CDR3 is TGTGCCAGCAGTGACAGGGAAGGAGCCAATGAGCAGTTCTTC.

The CDR3 loop is CASSLAQGFNEQFF. DNA for the CDR3: TGCGCCAGCAGCTTGGCTCAGGGATTCAATGAGCAGTTCTTC. The rearrangement links TRBV5-1 to TRBJ2-1; TRBD1 is a possible D gene (5 bases). The CDR3 length is 14 residues. Germline-derived CDR1 and CDR2 are SGHRS and YFSETQ. Trimming pared 0 bases from V and 6 bases from J, leaving 10 bases between.

This chain uses TRBV27 with TRBJ2-5; 7 bases agree with TRBD1. With V trimmed by 8 bases and J by 2 bases, 8 bases remained unmatched. This CDR3 region has 14 residues. Germline assignment: CDR1 MNHEY and CDR2 SMNVEV (reference sequence). This chain's CDR3 is CASGDRTGQETQYF. The CDR3 bases are TGTGCCAGCGGAGACCGGACAGGACAAGAGACCCAGTACTTC.

The genes are TRBV5-1 and TRBJ2-7; 9 bases fit TRBD2. The V gene end was trimmed by 2 bases and the J gene end by 2 bases; junction bases not matched to a gene: 2. Germline V gene data show CDR1 as SGHRS and CDR2 as YFSETQ. CDR3 length: 14 residues. In DNA, the CDR3 is TGCGCCAGCAGCTTTGCGGGAGGGACCTACGAGCAGTACTTC. Translated: CASSFAGGTYEQYF. Full variable domain (remainder filled in from reference TRBV5-1 and TRBJ2-7): KAGVTQTPRYLIKTRGQQVTLSCSPISGHRSVSWYQQTPGQGLQFLFEYFSETQRNKGNFPGRFSGRQFSNSRSEMNVSTLELGDSALYLCASSFAGGTYEQYFGPGTRLTVT.

This chain connects TRBV15 to TRBJ1-4; weak D call: TRBD1 (6 bases). CDR3 length equals 18 residues. Germline CDR1 LNHNV, CDR2 YYDKDF (reference sequence). Between the trimmed V and J ends, which lost 3 bases and 3 bases, there was a span of 20 bases. The CDR3 DNA is TGTGCCACCAGCAGCGGTAATACGGGGGGCTTTGCTAATGAAAAACTGTTTTTT. It yields the protein CATSSGNTGGFANEKLFF.

As concerns this clone: Other nucleotide sequences from this sample produce the same CDR3. Here the CDR3 DNA reads TGTGCCAGTAGACCTAGCGGGAGTTACGAGCAGTACTTC. As protein: CASRPSGSYEQYF. V is TRBV19 and J is TRBJ2-7, with 10 bases aligning to TRBD2. There are 13 residues in the CDR3. The germline CDR1 and CDR2 sequences are LNHDA and SQIVND (reference sequence). The V and J ends lost 6 bases and 4 bases, in that order; junction bases with no gene match: 3.

The chain combines TRBV9 with TRBJ2-3, with TRBD2 matching over 7 bases. Germline values: CDR1 SGDLS, CDR2 YYNGEE. The CDR3 has 13 amino acids. V was pared by 3 bases and J by 2 bases, with 0 bases of the junction left unmatched. CDR3 sequence (DNA): TGTGCCAGCAGCGGGGACTACACAGATACGCAGTATTTT. Translated: CASSGDYTDTQYF. The variable domain in full, with the rest retrieved from reference TRBV9 and TRBJ2-3, is DSGVTQTPKHLITATGQRVTLRCSPRSGDLSVYWYQQSLDQGLQFLIQYYNGEERAKGNILERFSAQQFPDLHSELNLSSLELGDSALYFCASSGDYTDTQYFGPGTRLTVL.

CDR3 sequence: CASSPDHYEQYF. As DNA, the CDR3 is TGTGCCAGCAGTCCCGATCACTACGAGCAGTACTTC. The chain couples TRBV6-6 to TRBJ2-7; unclear D gene. There are 12 residues in the CDR3. The germline gives CDR1 MNHNY, CDR2 SVGAGI (reference sequence). The V gene lost 5 bases and the J gene lost 3 bases, with 8 bases spanning the gap.

The V gene is TRBV9, the J gene TRBJ1-1; possible D gene TRBD1, 5 bases. Trimming shortened V by 2 bases and J by 6 bases, and 17 bases separated the two germline ends. The CDR3 extends over 15 amino acids. Germline V gives CDR1 SGDLS, CDR2 YYNGEE. CDR3 amino acids: CASSVDGRWGPEAFF. CDR3 DNA: TGTGCCAGCAGCGTCGATGGGCGGTGGGGCCCTGAAGCTTTCTTT.

The CDR3 coding sequence is TGTGCCAGCAGCCGAAATAGCGGGAGTACCTACGAGCAGTACTTC. Translating it yields CASSRNSGSTYEQYF. V usage is TRBV7-3 and J usage is TRBJ2-7, with 9 bases fitting TRBD2. The CDR3 covers 15 residues. In germline, CDR1 is SGHTA, CDR2 FQGTGA. With 5 bases clipped from V and 2 bases from J, the junction kept 7 bases outside the gene matches. The whole variable domain, remainder taken from reference TRBV7-3 and TRBJ2-7, is GAGVSQTPSNKVTEKGKYVELRCDPISGHTALYWYRQSLGQGPEFLIYFQGTGAADDSGLPNDRFFAVRPEGSVSTLKIQRTERGDSAVYLCASSRNSGSTYEQYFGPGTRLTVT.

J is TRBJ2-7 and V is TRBV27; 8 nucleotides line up with TRBD1. V lost 6 bases and J lost 4; bases outside the gene matches: 8. Germline assignment: CDR1 MNHEY and CDR2 SMNVEV (reference sequence). The CDR3 loop spans 14 amino acids. In DNA form, the CDR3 reads TGTGCCAGCAGGGCAGGGGGCTCGGTATACGAGCAGTACTTC. Translation: CASRAGGSVYEQYF.

V is TRBV6-6 and J is TRBJ2-5, with D uncertain. CDR3 size: 15 residues. CDR1 MNHNY and CDR2 SVGAGI come from the germline V gene (reference sequence). The germline V and J ends were trimmed by 0 bases and 2 bases, with 10 bases remaining between them. CDR3 in amino acids: CASSYSISGQETQYF. The DNA of the CDR3 is TGTGCCAGCAGTTACTCGATTTCCGGGCAAGAGACCCAGTACTTC.

V usage is TRBV7-9 and J usage is TRBJ2-1; either TRBD1 or TRBD2 may fit D (7 bases each). The CDR3 is made up of 17 amino acids. Germline CDR1 is SEHNR and CDR2 is FQNEAQ (reference sequence). Between the trimmed V and J ends, which lost 5 bases and 5 bases, there was a span of 22 bases. The CDR3 nucleotides are TGTGCCAGCAGCGCCGAGGGAGGGGGCCGGAACCACAATGAGCAGTTCTTC. This translates into CASSAEGGGRNHNEQFF.